Shown below are 7 T cell receptor beta chains from a single sample sequenced in a study of breast tumors, draining lymph nodes, adjacent tissues. MiXCR, run by TCRdb on the multiplex PCR reads, gives a single entry per CDR3 protein. The sample holds about 15,000 distinct CDR3 sequences, 45% to 70% seen once. Sequenced material: tumor-adjacent breast tissue. These receptors came from a female donor with breast cancer. Some clones in this sample may be carry-over from other donors' samples.

This clonotype has ten or more counts. A much bigger clone sits one base away, suggesting this may be a read error. The chain combines TRBV6-1 with TRBJ2-3; TRBD2 matches at 8 bases. Unmatched junction bases numbered 6, after V lost 6 bases and J lost 4 bases. CDR3 size: 14 residues. CDR1 and CDR2 (germline): MNHNS, SASEGT. DNA of the CDR3: TGTGCCAGCAGGCGAAGCGGGAGTCCAGATACGCAGTATTTT. This translates into CASRRSGSPDTQYF.

The chain combines TRBV29-1 with TRBJ2-5, with 10 bases that match TRBD2. After removal of 1 base from V and 5 bases from J, the junction contained 4 bases not matched to a gene. The length of the CDR3 is 14 residues. Germline CDR1 reads SQVTM; CDR2 reads ANQGSEA. The CDR3 protein is CSVEGLAGVETQYF. The CDR3 nucleotides read TGCAGCGTTGAAGGCCTAGCGGGAGTTGAGACCCAGTACTTC. The variable domain in full, completed from reference TRBV29-1 and TRBJ2-5, reads SAVISQKPSRDICQRGTSLTIQCQVDSQVTMMFWYRQQPGQSLTLIATANQGSEATYESGFVIDKFPISRPNLTFSTLTVSNMSPEDSSIYLCSVEGLAGVETQYFGPGTRLLVL.

The chain couples TRBV20-1 to TRBJ2-3, with no clear D. There are 12 residues in the CDR3. Germline V CDR1 and CDR2: DFQATT, SNEGSKA (reference sequence). V was shortened by 2 bases and J by 4 bases, with 7 bases between the two germline ends. CDR3 region: CSARSGSDTQYF. CDR3 bases: TGCAGTGCTAGATCCGGCTCAGATACGCAGTATTTT.

This clonotype was seen repeatedly, ten times or more. The chain uses TRBV28 and TRBJ2-5; D may be TRBD1 or TRBD2 (5 bases each). The CDR3 runs 14 residues. CDR1 is MDHEN, CDR2 SYDVKM, per germline. V was shortened by 8 bases and J by 0 bases, with 13 bases between the two germline ends. In nucleotides, the CDR3 is TGTGCCAGCTATTCGGGGCGGAACCAAGAGACCCAGTACTTC. Encoded protein: CASYSGRNQETQYF.

This clonotype appeared many times. V is TRBV25-1 and J is TRBJ2-3; 10 bases align to TRBD2. The length of the CDR3 is 16 residues. The V gene's germline CDR1 is MGHDK and CDR2 SYGVNS. V gave up 3 bases and J gave up 0 bases; unmatched junction bases: 3. In DNA, the CDR3 is TGTGCCAGCAGTGACCCGACTAGCGGGAGCACAGATACGCAGTATTTT. Its translation: CASSDPTSGSTDTQYF.

J is TRBJ2-7 and V is TRBV7-9; 8 bases fit TRBD2. This CDR3 spans 13 amino acids. Germline V gene lookup returns CDR1 SEHNR and CDR2 FQNEAQ (reference sequence). With V trimmed by 9 bases and J by 1 base, 5 bases remained unmatched. Here the CDR3 reads CASAGGRSYEQYF. The CDR3 DNA sequence: TGTGCCAGTGCGGGGGGCCGATCCTACGAGCAGTACTTC. Together with reference TRBV7-9 and TRBJ2-7, the CDR3 gives the full variable domain: DTGVSQNPRHKITKRGQNVTFRCDPISEHNRLYWYRQTLGQGPEFLTYFQNEAQLEKSRLLSDRFSAERPKGSFSTLEIQRTEQGDSAMYLCASAGGRSYEQYFGPGTRLTVT.

For this clonotype: An end of the junction does not agree with germline; a read error may underlie this. This chain connects TRBV20-1 to TRBJ2-7; maybe TRBD1 (5 bases). The CDR3 spans 12 residues. The germline gives CDR1 DFQATT, CDR2 SNEGSKA (reference sequence). The CDR3 spells CSASIGEYEPYF. CDR3 sequence (DNA): TGCAGTGCCTCGATAGGGGAATACGAGCCGTACTTC.